Here is one TCR beta chain with its context. The antigen is not known. Blood genomic DNA input for TRB amplification was about 240-550 ng. TRB rearrangements were amplified by multiplex PCR with BIOMED2 TRB-A/B primers. A single record per CDR3 protein comes from TCRdb applying MiXCR to the multiplex PCR reads. The sample records thousands of distinct CDR3 sequences, about a quarter being singletons. The sample is drawn from a study of T and B cells in COVID-19 patients. Across the whole study: Recovered patients mostly had mild to moderate COVID-19 managed as outpatients. At median age roughly 35 years, recovered patients were younger than active-infection patients at more than 65.

Points from the study as a whole: Patients with COVID-19 reportedly showed strongly skewed T cell receptor beta variable and joining gene usage. Highly clonal in active COVID-19, TRB repertoires exceeded healthy-donor diversity and richness at recovery.

V was cut by 4 bases and J by 0 bases, with 9 bases left in between. This CDR3 is 14 amino acids long. The V gene's germline CDR1 is LGHNA and CDR2 YNFKEQ. The chain uses TRBV4-2 and TRBJ1-1, with no clear D. The clonotype originates from a human donor with active COVID-19. The sample was blood. CDR3 loop: CASSPPDVNTEAFF. The CDR3 DNA follows: TGTGCCAGCAGCCCTCCAGACGTGAACACTGAAGCTTTCTTT.